This T cell receptor beta chain emerged from a study of T cell repertoires in aging, cancer and after chemotherapy. TRB rearrangements spanning V, D and J were amplified using mixed TRB-A/B primers. TCRdb re-analysed the multiplex PCR reads in MiXCR, keeping a single row per CDR3 protein. The sample includes around 940 distinct CDR3 sequences, around 25% of them seen just once. Regarding this clonotype: At one boundary the junction diverges from the germline segment, which might be a read error.

This CDR3 has 14 amino acids. Per the germline V gene, CDR1 is MNHEY and CDR2 is SMNVEV (reference sequence). TCR beta rearrangements were amplified from peripheral blood genomic DNA. This TCR was sampled from a human donor with a solid tumor. Input material: blood. The V and J genes are TRBV27 and TRBJ1-1, with D possibly matching TRBD1 (5 bases). CDR3 loop: CASSFRRGGTGAFF. In nucleotides, the CDR3 is TGTGCCAGCAGTTTCCGGAGGGGAGGCACTGGAGCTTTCTTT.